Listed here is a single T cell receptor beta chain. Its antigen is undetermined. These data originate in a study of cytomegalovirus exposure and HLA in healthy donors. General study results and limits: Among donors in an Asian-associated ancestry cluster, a later analysis reportedly found fewer N-insertions than the approximately 700-donor mean. Through in vitro validation, three CMV-associated chains were shown to be specific for CMV antigens.

This CDR3 is built from 15 residues. V lost 1 base to trimming and J lost 5 bases, with 12 bases between them. Germline assignment: CDR1 MGHRA and CDR2 YSYEKL. It was with 60 Vbeta and 13 Jbeta primers that the PCR ran. Method: immunoSEQ multiplex PCR; TCRdb's copy keeps in-frame clones and lacks some. The sample has 69,000 or so clones; 76% are singletons. Healthy bone marrow donors formed the donor group. This TCR was recovered from a man aged 18 to 35 in good health and CMV-seronegative. Sequencing was performed on PBMCs. The genes are TRBV4-1 and TRBJ2-1, with unresolved D. The CDR3 protein is CASSQGGNGNNEQFF. CDR3 bases: TGCGCCAGCAGCCAAGGAGGTAACGGAAACAATGAGCAGTTCTTC.